These T cell receptor beta chains were read from a single sample in a study of T cells in Graves' hyperthyroidism and ophthalmopathy. TCRdb called the multiplex PCR reads again in MiXCR, with one record for every CDR3 protein. The data hold fewer than 700,000 distinct CDR3 sequences, with 15% to 20% observed a single time. The sample was blood. The receptors here all came from a woman aged 25 to 39 with Graves' hyperthyroidism. CDR3s include the opening cysteine and the closing phenylalanine or tryptophan. Fields, in order: J gene, D gene, V gene, clone size, CDR3 DNA, CDR3 protein. A D gene is named only where the DNA matches it firmly. Part of the rows lack a size; the others show once, few, many or a class for expanded clones.

TRBJ1-3 | NA | TRBV7-2 | NA | TGTGCCAGCAGCTTAGGACAGCCCAACTCTGGAAACACCATATATTTT | CASSLGQPNSGNTIYF
TRBJ2-1 | NA | TRBV5-1 | few | TGCGCCAGCAGCATCCAGGGTAACCCCTCCTACAATGAGCAGTTCTTC | CASSIQGNPSYNEQFF
TRBJ2-7 | NA | TRBV30 | many | TGTGCCTGGAGTGTAGTGAAGGGAAACGAGCAGTACTTC | CAWSVVKGNEQYF
TRBJ2-3 | TRBD2 | TRBV9 | NA | TGTGCCAGCAGCGTAGCTGGCGGGAGTGGAACAGATACGCAGTATTTT | CASSVAGGSGTDTQYF
TRBJ1-4 | TRBD1 | TRBV28 | many | TGTGCCAGCAGGGTGACAGGGGGTGGGGAAAAACTGTTTTTT | CASRVTGGGEKLFF
TRBJ2-7 | NA | TRBV7-3 | many | TGTGCCAGCAGCTTAGGTTACGGGATATCCTACGAGCAGTACTTC | CASSLGYGISYEQYF
TRBJ1-2 | NA | TRBV2 | few | TGTGCCAGCAGTTCCGGGGGGGCCTTAGCTAACTATGGCTACACCTTC | CASSSGGALANYGYTF
TRBJ1-1 | TRBD1 | TRBV25-1 | NA | TGTGCCAGCAGTAGTACAGGACAGGGAGGCACTGAAGCTTTCTTT | CASSSTGQGGTEAFF
TRBJ1-5 | NA | TRBV6-1 | many | TGTGCCAGCAGTGCGCAGGCTGGGGGGATCAATCAGCCCCAGCATTTT | CASSAQAGGINQPQHF
TRBJ2-3 | NA | TRBV30 | many | TGTGCCTGGAGTGGCTCTAGTTACCAAAGCACAGATACGCAGTATTTT | CAWSGSSYQSTDTQYF
TRBJ2-4 | NA | TRBV7-9 | NA | TGTGCCAGCAGCTCACATGATCTAGCCAAAAACATTCAGTACTTC | CASSSHDLAKNIQYF
TRBJ1-4 | NA | TRBV4-3 | NA | TGCGCCAGCAGCCAAGATAATCGCTATAATGAAAAACTGTTTTTT | CASSQDNRYNEKLFF
TRBJ2-1 | NA | TRBV28 | many | TGTGCCAGCAGTACCCTTCGCGGGAAGAGCTCCTACAATGAGCAGTTCTTC | CASSTLRGKSSYNEQFF
TRBJ2-1 | NA | TRBV24-1 | few | TGTGCCACCGAGGGAGCAAAGGGGAATGAGCAGTTCTTC | CATEGAKGNEQFF
TRBJ1-5 | NA | TRBV15 | few | TGTGCCACCAGTCCCCACCTGGATCAGCCCCAGCATTTT | CATSPHLDQPQHF
TRBJ2-4 | NA | TRBV2 | many | TGTGCCAGCAACTCGGACACGGAAAACATTCAGTACTTC | CASNSDTENIQYF
TRBJ1-2 | NA | TRBV7-2 | few | TGTGCCAGCAGCTCTCGCTTGGGGGCGGGGGGATATGGCTACACCTTC | CASSSRLGAGGYGYTF
TRBJ2-7 | NA | TRBV28 | many | TGTGCCAGCAGTGCCTCTGGGCTCTCCCACGAGCAGTACTTC | CASSASGLSHEQYF
TRBJ2-1 | NA | TRBV6-1 | many | TGTGCCAGCAGTGAATACGGCTCCTACAATGAGCAGTTCTTC | CASSEYGSYNEQFF
TRBJ2-3 | NA | TRBV6-1 | few | TGTGCCAGCAGCTCCCACCGACAGGCCGCCGGCACAGATACGCAGTATTTT | CASSSHRQAAGTDTQYF
TRBJ2-5 | NA | TRBV6-5 | NA | TGTGCCAGCAGTTACTCGAACTGGAAACAAGAGACCCAGTACTTC | CASSYSNWKQETQYF
TRBJ2-3 | NA | TRBV7-9 | many | TGTGCCAGCAGCTTGCTCTCCGGAGTGAGAAGCACAGATACGCAGTATTTT | CASSLLSGVRSTDTQYF
TRBJ1-1 | NA | TRBV7-2 | many | TGTGCCAGCAGCTTAGACTGGCAGACGGCTGAAGCTTTCTTT | CASSLDWQTAEAFF
TRBJ1-5 | NA | TRBV12-3/TRBV12-4 | many | TGTGCCAGCAAAGATGGGGGGTATAGCAATCAGCCCCAGCATTTT | CASKDGGYSNQPQHF
TRBJ1-5 | NA | TRBV24-1 | NA | TGTGCCACCAGTGCTAGGGTTAGCAATCAGCCCCAGCATTTT | CATSARVSNQPQHF
TRBJ2-7 | NA | TRBV5-1 | many | TGCGCCAGCAGATACAGCAGCGGCTACGAGCAGTACTTC | CASRYSSGYEQYF
TRBJ2-7 | TRBD2 | TRBV20-1 | many | TGCAGTGCCAGGACTAGCGGGAGGGGGCAGTACTTC | CSARTSGRGQYF
TRBJ2-7 | TRBD1 | TRBV5-1 | NA | TGCGCCGGCAGCTTGGCCGACAGGGGTCCATCCTACGAGCAGTACTTC | CAGSLADRGPSYEQYF
TRBJ1-6 | NA | TRBV3-1 | many | TGTGCCAGCAGCCAAAATTCACCCCTCCACTTT | CASSQNSPLHF